One and the same sample provided the 21 T cell receptor beta chains below, sequenced in a study of T cells in Graves' hyperthyroidism and ophthalmopathy. From RNA transcripts, TCR beta CDR3 regions were amplified. HTBI primers were the set used in a first-round RT-PCR of the TCR CDR3. TCRdb called the multiplex PCR reads again in MiXCR, with one record for every CDR3 protein. Among a few hundred thousand distinct CDR3 sequences, 15% to 17% were seen once, and the ten largest hold around 6.6%. Specimen: blood. The source of these receptors is a woman under 40 with Graves' hyperthyroidism.

This sequence joins TRBV29-1 and TRBJ1-1, with no clear D. Germline CDR1 and CDR2: SQVTM and ANQGSEA. V lost 5 bases to trimming and J lost 0 bases, with 7 bases between them. The CDR3 has 12 amino acids. In nucleotides, the CDR3 is TGCAGCGTTTCTGGGATGAACACTGAAGCTTTCTTT. Its translation is CSVSGMNTEAFF.

This clonotype was detected many times. J is TRBJ2-3 and V is TRBV5-1; tentatively, D is TRBD2 (6 bases). With 2 bases removed from V and 6 bases from J, the gap between germline ends came to 13 bases. The CDR3 runs 14 residues. Germline CDR1 and CDR2: SGHRS and YFSETQ. The CDR3 protein is CASSFEGRGDTQYF. The DNA of the CDR3 is TGCGCCAGCAGCTTTGAGGGACGGGGGGATACGCAGTATTTT.

As concerns this clonotype: Germline is not matched at one junction end, which may reflect a read error. This rearrangement joins TRBV5-5 to TRBJ1-3, with 9 bases aligning to TRBD1. Germline V gene lookup returns CDR1 SGHKS and CDR2 YYEKEE (reference sequence). The CDR3 has 17 amino acids. This CDR3 is CTSSTRTGTGLGNTIYF. CDR3 bases: TGTACCAGCAGCACCAGAACCGGGACAGGGCTAGGAAACACCATATATTTT.

The V call is TRBV5-8, the J call TRBJ2-1; D remains ambiguous. V lost 2 bases and J lost 0, with 9 bases in between. Germline V gene data show CDR1 as SGHTS and CDR2 as YDEGEE. CDR3 length: 15 amino acids. The CDR3 DNA sequence: TGTGCCAGCAGCTTTAGACTTTTCTCCTACAATGAGCAGTTCTTC. Residues: CASSFRLFSYNEQFF. The full variable domain, in which reference TRBV5-8 and TRBJ2-1 provide the parts outside the CDR3, is EAGVTQSPTHLIKTRGQQATLRCSPISGHTSVYWYQQALGLGLQFLLWYDEGEERNRGNFPPRFSGRQFPNYSSELNVNALELEDSALYLCASSFRLFSYNEQFFGPGTRLTVL.

The V and J genes are TRBV18 and TRBJ2-3; D may be TRBD2 (5 bases). Germline-derived CDR1 and CDR2 are KGHSH and LQKENI. The germline V and J ends were trimmed by 1 base and 6 bases, with 5 bases remaining between them. There are 12 residues in the CDR3. The CDR3 DNA is TGTGCCAGCTCACCACGGGAGGATACGCAGTATTTT. Translating it yields CASSPREDTQYF.

This clonotype was detected many times. V and J are TRBV7-8 and TRBJ1-2; D possibly corresponds to TRBD1 (5 bases). The V and J ends lost 5 bases and 4 bases respectively, with 14 bases between them. The CDR3 consists of 14 residues. Germline V gives CDR1 SGHVS, CDR2 FQNEAQ. CDR3 region: CASSPGGERYGYTF. The DNA of the CDR3 is TGTGCCAGCAGCCCCGGGGGGGAACGCTATGGCTACACCTTC.

On this clonotype: The junction does not match germline at one end; this may be a read error. The V gene is TRBV3-1, the J gene TRBJ2-2; D possibly corresponds to TRBD2 (6 bases). Germline V lookup: CDR1 LGHDT, CDR2 YNNKEL (reference sequence). This CDR3 is 14 amino acids long. The CDR3 sequence: CTSAGNANTGELFF. CDR3 coding DNA: TGTACCAGCGCGGGAAACGCGAACACCGGGGAGCTGTTTTTT. Full variable domain (rest looked up from reference TRBV3-1 and TRBJ2-2): DTAVSQTPKYLVTQMGNDKSIKCEQNLGHDTMYWYKQDSKKFLKIMFSYNNKELIINETVPNRFSPKSPDKAHLNLHINSLELGDSAVYFCTSAGNANTGELFFGEGSRLTVL.

This clonotype was detected many times. V usage is TRBV6-2 or TRBV6-3 and J usage is TRBJ2-2; no reliable D call. The germline CDR1 and CDR2 sequences are MNHEY and SVGEGT. The CDR3 contains 15 residues. V lost 5 bases and J 1 base, leaving 11 bases between the germline ends. CDR3 DNA sequence: TGTGCCAGCAGTCCTCACCACAGGAACACCGGGGAGCTGTTTTTT. It codes for CASSPHHRNTGELFF.

This clonotype has ten or more counts. The chain carries TRBV12-3 or TRBV12-4 and TRBJ1-5; D is unclear. The CDR3 covers 12 residues. V lost 3 bases and J 2 bases, leaving 2 bases between the germline ends. CDR3 sequence: CASSFGNQPQHF. For the CDR3, the DNA is TGTGCCAGCAGTTTCGGCAATCAGCCCCAGCATTTT.

The V and J genes are TRBV6-2 or TRBV6-3 and TRBJ1-2, with TRBD1 as a possible D gene (5 bases). Germline lookup yields CDR1 MNHEY and CDR2 SVGEGT. V lost 5 bases and J lost 8, with 18 bases in between. The CDR3 totals 14 residues. The CDR3 DNA reads as TGTGCCAGCAGTCCCCAACAGGACTTCGTAGGCTACACCTTC. Translation: CASSPQQDFVGYTF.

The J gene is TRBJ1-2, the V gene TRBV18; D is possibly TRBD1 (6 bases). V lost 2 bases and J lost 0, with 19 bases in between. Germline loops: CDR1 KGHSH, CDR2 LQKENI. The CDR3 loop spans 18 amino acids. The CDR3 sequence: CASSPDRTFLASNYGYTF. In DNA form, the CDR3 reads TGTGCCAGCTCACCAGACAGGACCTTCCTCGCCTCTAACTATGGCTACACCTTC. Variable domain in full (rest from reference TRBV18 and TRBJ1-2): NAGVMQNPRHLVRRRGQEARLRCSPMKGHSHVYWYRQLPEEGLKFMVYLQKENIIDESGMPKERFSAEFPKEGPSILRIQQVVRGDSAAYFCASSPDRTFLASNYGYTFGSGTRLTVV.

This clonotype was seen ten or more times. J is TRBJ2-7 and V is TRBV20-1, with TRBD2 matching 8 bases. The CDR3 consists of 12 residues. Germline-derived CDR1 and CDR2 are DFQATT and SNEGSKA (reference sequence). The CDR3 region has the DNA TGCGGGGTTCCTCGACTAGCGCACGAGCAGTACTTC. Translating it yields CGVPRLAHEQYF.

This clonotype was observed many times. J is TRBJ2-1 and V is TRBV6-2 or TRBV6-3; 10 bases agree with TRBD2. The CDR3 is 15 residues long. Germline lookup yields CDR1 MNHEY and CDR2 SVGEGT. V shed 2 bases, J shed 9 bases, and the junction held 7 bases outside the gene matches. For the CDR3, the DNA is TGTGCCAGCAGTTACGGGACTAGCGAGACGCGTGAGCAGTTCTTC. As protein: CASSYGTSETREQFF.

This clonotype was picked up many times. The genes are TRBV3-1 and TRBJ2-7; D gene unclear. The V end was cut by 5 bases, the J end by 4 bases, with 9 bases between. Germline CDR1 and CDR2: LGHDT and YNNKEL (reference sequence). The CDR3 contains 12 residues. DNA of the CDR3: TGTGCCAGCAGCTTCGGGCGGTACGAGCAGTACTTC. Translated, it gives CASSFGRYEQYF.

This clonotype occurred a few times. This chain joins TRBV6-1 and TRBJ2-3, with D unclear. The CDR3 has 14 residues. The germline V gene encodes CDR1 MNHNS and CDR2 SASEGT. V was cut by 6 bases and J by 2 bases, with 12 bases left in between. The CDR3 region has the DNA TGTGCCAGCAGGCCGGGCTTAGACACAGATACGCAGTATTTT. This encodes CASRPGLDTDTQYF.

The V gene is TRBV4-2, the J gene TRBJ2-3; possibly TRBD2 for D (5 bases). The CDR3 runs to 13 residues. V dropped 6 bases and J dropped 0 bases, with 7 bases sitting between them. Germline CDR1 LGHNA, CDR2 YNFKEQ. As DNA, the CDR3 is TGTGCCAGCAGAGCGGATAGCACAGATACGCAGTATTTT. Protein: CASRADSTDTQYF.

The chain's CDR3 is CASSPLGGVNEKLFF. DNA of the CDR3: TGCGCCAGCAGCCCCCTCGGAGGTGTTAATGAAAAACTGTTTTTT. V and J are TRBV4-1 and TRBJ1-4; the D is unclear. V was clipped by 4 bases and J by 4 bases, with 13 bases between them. Germline V gene lookup returns CDR1 MGHRA and CDR2 YSYEKL. The CDR3 contains 15 residues.

This clonotype showed up just a few times. This chain connects TRBV29-1 to TRBJ2-7, with 9 bases fitting TRBD1. In germline, CDR1 is SQVTM, CDR2 ANQGSEA. V shed 4 bases, J shed 0 bases, and the junction held 10 bases outside the gene matches. This CDR3 is 16 amino acids long. CDR3 protein: CSVGYRGRFSSYEQYF. As DNA, the CDR3 is TGCAGCGTTGGCTACAGGGGGCGGTTCAGCTCCTACGAGCAGTACTTC.

The chain links TRBV7-3 to TRBJ2-1, with D perhaps matching TRBD2 (6 bases). This CDR3 region has 15 residues. The ends were cut back, 2 bases at V and 4 bases at J, with 12 bases in the middle. The V gene's germline CDR1 is SGHTA and CDR2 FQGTGA. The CDR3 loop is CASSLGDCEYNEQFF. The CDR3 nucleotides read TGTGCCAGCAGCTTAGGGGACTGTGAATACAATGAGCAGTTCTTC.

This clonotype was observed at least ten times. This chain connects TRBV19 to TRBJ1-5; D gene uncertain. The CDR3 runs to 14 residues. V was cut by 5 bases and J by 0 bases, with 8 bases left in between. CDR1 LNHDA and CDR2 SQIVND come from the germline V gene (reference sequence). CDR3 loop: CASSVRVSNQPQHF. In DNA, the CDR3 is TGTGCCAGTAGTGTTCGGGTTAGCAATCAGCCCCAGCATTTT.

The table lists this clonotype with many counts. This rearrangement joins TRBV5-1 to TRBJ2-3; the match to TRBD1 covers 7 bases. V gave up 2 bases and J gave up 2 bases; unmatched junction bases: 5. Per germline, CDR1 SGHRS and CDR2 YFSETQ. The length of the CDR3 is 15 residues. CDR3: CASSFGQEYTDTQYF. CDR3 nucleotide sequence: TGCGCCAGCAGCTTCGGACAGGAGTACACAGATACGCAGTATTTT.